This T cell receptor (beta chain) was obtained from a study of Ad26.COV2.S vaccination and SARS-CoV-2 variants. General observations from the study: Spike-specific TCR breadth was greater after Ad26.COV2.S than placebo. With respect to non-spike TCR breadth, vaccine and placebo recipients were similar. Substantial post-vaccination breadth of spike-specific CD8+ and CD4+ T cell responses was reported.

The table came from immunoSEQ multiplex PCR; TCRdb's copy has only in-frame clones and leaves some out. In the table there are 180,000 or so clones, around nine tenths of which are singletons. The CDR3 is made up of 12 amino acids. V was trimmed by 4 bases and J by 8 bases, leaving 9 bases between them. In germline, CDR1 is SGDLS, CDR2 YYNGEE. As regards this clone: The antigen is unknown.

The sample here was peripheral blood, taken after recovery from COVID-19. The V and J genes are TRBV9 and TRBJ2-2; possibly TRBD1 for D (6 bases). This sequence originates from a human donor who had recovered from COVID-19. Here the CDR3 reads CASSPQGGELFF. The CDR3 DNA sequence: TGTGCCAGCAGCCCCCAGGGGGGGGAGCTGTTTTTT.